The entry below describes one TCR beta chain. Its antigen is currently unknown. Germline-derived CDR1 and CDR2 are LNHNV and YYDKDF (reference sequence). The V and J ends lost 5 bases and 4 bases, in that order; junction bases with no gene match: 7. The CDR3 covers 14 residues. The data were obtained in a study of T cell responses to AZD1222 COVID-19 vaccine. Study findings and constraints: Sampling that yielded the repertoires occurred only after the peak T cell response. Two AZD1222 doses significantly raised spike-specific TCR breadth and depth over controls.

Generated by immunoSEQ multiplex PCR, the TCRdb table keeps only in-frame clones and is missing some. The data hold tens of thousands of clones, with roughly 87% observed a single time. The source is an adult who received the AZD1222 COVID-19 vaccine. The chain recombines TRBV15 with TRBJ1-1; 7 bases are a match to TRBD1. Here the sequenced sample was peripheral blood, taken 28 days after the second AZD1222 dose. In DNA, the CDR3 is TGTGCCACCAGCTTTCGACAGGGCGGCACTGAAGCTTTCTTT. Translating it yields CATSFRQGGTEAFF.